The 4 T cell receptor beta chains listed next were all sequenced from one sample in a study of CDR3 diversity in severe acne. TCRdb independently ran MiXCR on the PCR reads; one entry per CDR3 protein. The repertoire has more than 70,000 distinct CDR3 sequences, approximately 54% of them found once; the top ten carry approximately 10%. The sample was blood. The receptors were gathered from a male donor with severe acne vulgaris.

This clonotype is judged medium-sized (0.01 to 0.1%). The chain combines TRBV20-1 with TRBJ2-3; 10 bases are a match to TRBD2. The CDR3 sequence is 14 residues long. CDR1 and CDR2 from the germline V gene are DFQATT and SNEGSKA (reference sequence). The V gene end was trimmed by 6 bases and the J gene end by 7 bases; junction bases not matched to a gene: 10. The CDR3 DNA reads TGCAGTGCCCATCCTAGCGGGAGTTCCAATACGCAGTATTTT. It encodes CSAHPSGSSNTQYF.

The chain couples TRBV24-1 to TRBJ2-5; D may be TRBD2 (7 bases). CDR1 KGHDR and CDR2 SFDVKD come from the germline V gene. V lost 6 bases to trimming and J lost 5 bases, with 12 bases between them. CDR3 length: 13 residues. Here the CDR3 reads CATSRGARETQYF. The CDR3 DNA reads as TGTGCCACCAGTCGGGGGGCGAGGGAGACCCAGTACTTC.

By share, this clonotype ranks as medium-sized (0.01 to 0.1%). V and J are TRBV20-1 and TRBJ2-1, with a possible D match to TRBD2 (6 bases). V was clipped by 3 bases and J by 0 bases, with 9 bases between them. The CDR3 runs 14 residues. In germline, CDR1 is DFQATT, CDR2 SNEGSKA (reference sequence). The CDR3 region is CSARVGSSYNEQFF. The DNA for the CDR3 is TGCAGTGCTAGGGTCGGGAGCTCCTACAATGAGCAGTTCTTC.

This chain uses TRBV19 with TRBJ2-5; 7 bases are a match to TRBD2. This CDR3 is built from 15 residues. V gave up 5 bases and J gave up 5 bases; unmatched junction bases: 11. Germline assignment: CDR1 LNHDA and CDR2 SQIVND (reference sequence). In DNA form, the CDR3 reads TGTGCCAGTAGTGGGGTAGCGGGTCACCGGGAGACCCAGTACTTC. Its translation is CASSGVAGHRETQYF.